Given below is one T cell receptor (beta chain) in context. Some clones are missing from TCRdb's copy, which holds only in-frame ones; the method was immunoSEQ multiplex PCR. The top ten clones hold 20% to 25% of a sample with about 6,700 clones, roughly four fifths of them seen once. Treatment was busulfan-fludarabine conditioning, a marrow graft, and cyclophosphamide on days +3 and +4. The sample is drawn from a study of T cells after posttransplantation cyclophosphamide. CDR1 and CDR2 (germline): MDHEN, SYDVKM. The CDR3 covers 15 residues. Trimming took 5 bases from V and 6 from J; bases not matched to a gene: 11.

The TCR originated in a female patient aged 50 to 60 who received an allogeneic stem cell transplant from a related donor, was CMV-positive, and had no GVHD. Part of the T cells may come from the graft donor. This sequence joins TRBV28 and TRBJ2-3, with 7 positions matching TRBD2. The material sequenced was PBMCs, taken after allogeneic stem cell transplant with posttransplant cyclophosphamide. CDR3 bases: TGTGCCAGCAGTCAACTTCGGGGGGTCCCGGATACGCAGTATTTT. As protein: CASSQLRGVPDTQYF.